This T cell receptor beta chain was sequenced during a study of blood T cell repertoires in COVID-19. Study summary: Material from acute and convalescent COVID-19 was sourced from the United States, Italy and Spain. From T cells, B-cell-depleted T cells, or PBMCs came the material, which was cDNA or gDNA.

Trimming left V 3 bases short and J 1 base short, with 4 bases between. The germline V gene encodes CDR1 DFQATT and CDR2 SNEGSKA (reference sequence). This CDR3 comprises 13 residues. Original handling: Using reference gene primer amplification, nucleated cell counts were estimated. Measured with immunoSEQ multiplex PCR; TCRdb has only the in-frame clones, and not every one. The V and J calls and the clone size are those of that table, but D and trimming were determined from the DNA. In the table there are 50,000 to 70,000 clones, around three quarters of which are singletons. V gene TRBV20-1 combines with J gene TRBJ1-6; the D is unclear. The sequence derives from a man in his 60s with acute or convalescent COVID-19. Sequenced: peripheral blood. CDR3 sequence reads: CSASSSYNSPLHF. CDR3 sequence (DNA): TGCAGTGCTAGTTCGTCCTATAATTCACCCCTCCACTTT.